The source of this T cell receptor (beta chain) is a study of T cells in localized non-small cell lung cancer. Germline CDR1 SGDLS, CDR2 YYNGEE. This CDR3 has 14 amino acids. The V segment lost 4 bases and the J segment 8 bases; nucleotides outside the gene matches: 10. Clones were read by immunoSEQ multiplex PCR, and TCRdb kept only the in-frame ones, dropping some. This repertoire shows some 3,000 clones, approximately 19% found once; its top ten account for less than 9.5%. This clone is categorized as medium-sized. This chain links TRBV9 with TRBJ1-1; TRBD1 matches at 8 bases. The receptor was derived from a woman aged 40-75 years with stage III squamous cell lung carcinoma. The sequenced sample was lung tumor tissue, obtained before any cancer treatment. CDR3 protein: CASSSEQGGREAFF. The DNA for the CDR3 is TGTGCCAGCAGCTCGGAACAGGGGGGCCGGGAAGCTTTCTTT.